This T cell receptor (beta chain) emerged from a study of beta chain features in type 1 diabetes. This clone was seen more than once but under ten times. Trimming stripped 3 bases from V and 6 bases from J, with 12 bases between. From germline, CDR1 is SGHTA and CDR2 FQGTGA. The CDR3 is 14 residues long. Of the isolated RNA, all was reverse transcribed, and so the sequenced material was expressed TCRB transcripts. Deep immunoSEQ sequencing covered naive, central memory and regulatory T cell samples. TCRdb keeps only in-frame clones here, not all; method: immunoSEQ multiplex PCR. The data show more than 300,000 clones, roughly 13% seen once.

Specimen: naive CD4+ T cells from blood. V usage is TRBV7-3 and J usage is TRBJ2-1, with a possible D match to TRBD1 (5 bases). The sequence derives from a man in his late teens or twenties in good health. The CDR3 spells CASSFGRVGNEQFF. CDR3 DNA sequence: TGTGCCAGCAGCTTCGGCAGGGTCGGCAATGAGCAGTTCTTC.